This TCR beta chain was obtained from a study of identical twins. In germline, CDR1 is SGHRS, CDR2 YFSETQ. Trimming stripped 4 bases from V and 0 bases from J, with 10 bases between. This CDR3 has 15 amino acids. TCRdb reprocessed the 5' RACE reads with MiXCR, giving one entry per CDR3 protein. Of about 490,000 distinct CDR3 sequences detected, 15% appear once; the ten largest clones hold around 0.4%. For this clonotype: What it recognizes is unknown.

Study results and caveats: Memory repertoires showed no such pattern, whereas abundant cord blood beta clonotypes carried fewer insertions.

These data were likewise used in another study, on yellow fever vaccine responses in identical twins.

This chain uses TRBV5-1 with TRBJ2-2; tentative D call: TRBD1 (5 bases). This TCR derives from a woman under 30 in good health. The sequenced sample was CD4+ T cells sorted from blood. CDR3: CASSPATANTGELFF. The CDR3 DNA sequence: TGCGCCAGCAGCCCAGCGACAGCGAACACCGGGGAGCTGTTTTTT.